One and the same sample provided the 29 T cell receptor beta chains below, sequenced in a study of identical twins. TCRdb used MiXCR to reprocess the 5' RACE reads, holding one entry per CDR3 protein. The sample has hundreds of thousands of distinct CDR3 sequences; under 8.5% are singletons. This same sample was also part of a study on yellow fever vaccine responses in identical twins.

The sequencing sample was made of PBMCs. Receptor source: a woman under 30 in good health.

The table lists this clonotype with a few counts. The chain recombines TRBV7-2 with TRBJ2-7; no reliable D call. Germline assignment: CDR1 SGHTA and CDR2 FQGNSA. The CDR3 is 12 amino acids. Trimming shortened V by 6 bases and J by 3 bases, and 9 bases separated the two germline ends. CDR3 amino acids: CASSYGHYEQYV. Written as DNA, the CDR3 is TGTGCCAGCAGTTATGGCCACTACGAGCAGTACGTC.

The table lists this clonotype with many counts. The J gene is TRBJ1-1, the V gene TRBV5-1, with TRBD1 as a possible D gene (6 bases). Trimming took off 4 bases at V and 5 bases at J, with 24 bases between the two ends. Per the germline V gene, CDR1 is SGHRS and CDR2 is YFSETQ. The CDR3 is 17 residues long. The CDR3 DNA follows: TGCGCCAGCAGCCCCGCAAGGACAGTCACCGGGGTTACTGAAGCTTTCTTT. Amino acid sequence: CASSPARTVTGVTEAFF.

This clonotype was seen repeatedly, ten times or more. The CDR3 loop is CSVGTSGTAYNEQFF. The CDR3 DNA follows: TGCAGCGTTGGGACTAGCGGGACCGCCTACAATGAGCAGTTCTTC. The chain combines TRBV29-1 with TRBJ2-1, with TRBD2 matching 12 bases. This CDR3 has 15 amino acids. V dropped 4 bases and J dropped 2; count of bases not matched to a gene: 3. Germline CDR1 and CDR2: SQVTM and ANQGSEA.

V usage is TRBV5-1 and J usage is TRBJ2-4; no clear D. Trimming stripped 2 bases from V and 1 base from J, with 16 bases between. This CDR3 region has 17 residues. The germline V gene has CDR1 SGHRS and CDR2 YFSETQ. The DNA of the CDR3 is TGCGCCAGCAGCTTAGCCCCCCCCGGTGGGGCCAAAAACATTCAGTACTTC. Encoded protein: CASSLAPPGGAKNIQYF.

V gene TRBV3-1 combines with J gene TRBJ2-7; D is undetermined. CDR1 is LGHDT and CDR2 is YNNKEL in the germline V gene (reference sequence). The CDR3 has 13 amino acids. The V gene lost 1 base and the J gene lost 6 bases, with 10 bases spanning the gap. The CDR3 DNA reads TGTGCCAGCAGCCAAGTAAGCCAGAGCGAGCAGTACTTC. Amino acid sequence: CASSQVSQSEQYF.

This chain joins TRBV12-3 or TRBV12-4 and TRBJ2-3, with TRBD1 matching 8 bases. The CDR3 is 17 residues long. Losses at the gene ends were 1 base for V and 6 bases for J; bases not matched to a gene: 12. CDR3 DNA: TGTGCCAGCAGTTTAGTGGGTTGGAGCAGGGGGCAGGATACGCAGTATTTT. Translation gives CASSLVGWSRGQDTQYF.

This clonotype was picked up many times. The J gene is TRBJ2-5, the V gene TRBV7-9, with D possibly being TRBD1 or TRBD2 (5 bases each). Trimming removed 5 bases from V and 1 base from J, with 20 bases in between. The CDR3 runs to 17 residues. Germline V lookup: CDR1 SEHNR, CDR2 FQNEAQ (reference sequence). This CDR3 is CASSPKHLTGPQETQYF. CDR3 nucleotide sequence: TGTGCCAGCAGCCCTAAACATTTGACGGGACCCCAAGAGACCCAGTACTTC.

This clonotype appeared a few times. This chain uses TRBV28 with TRBJ2-3; 9 bases agree with TRBD1. The CDR3 runs 15 residues. After removal of 4 bases from V and 6 bases from J, the junction contained 8 bases not matched to a gene. Germline assignment: CDR1 MDHEN and CDR2 SYDVKM. The CDR3 loop reads CASSYTGTGSDTQYF. As DNA, the CDR3 is TGTGCCAGCAGTTACACCGGGACAGGGTCTGATACGCAGTATTTT.

This clonotype has only a few counts. The CDR3 spells CASRLAGTPADTQYF. The CDR3 DNA follows: TGTGCCAGTCGACTAGCGGGAACCCCGGCAGATACGCAGTATTTT. V usage is TRBV18 and J usage is TRBJ2-3; 11 bases map to TRBD2. Germline CDR1 KGHSH, CDR2 LQKENI. Losses at the gene ends were 9 bases for V and 4 bases for J; bases not matched to a gene: 9. The CDR3 sequence is 15 residues long.

At least ten counts were recorded for this clonotype. The V gene is TRBV12-3 or TRBV12-4, the J gene TRBJ2-6; possible D gene TRBD1, 6 bases. This CDR3 has 17 residues. The V and J ends lost 3 bases and 0 bases respectively, with 12 bases between them. The CDR3 nucleotides read TGTGCCAGCAGTTTGGACAGTATAAGCTCTGGGGCCAACGTCCTGACTTTC. Its protein product is CASSLDSISSGANVLTF.

This clonotype was found many times. The V gene is TRBV12-3 or TRBV12-4, the J gene TRBJ2-4; a possible D gene is TRBD2 (5 bases). Trimming cost V 6 bases and J 3 bases, with 15 bases left between them. The CDR3 spans 15 residues. CDR3 residues: CASRGALRVKNIQYF. As DNA, the CDR3 is TGTGCCAGCAGGGGAGCCCTGAGGGTCAAAAACATTCAGTACTTC.

The table lists this clonotype with a few counts. This sequence joins TRBV11-2 and TRBJ2-7; D call uncertain. The CDR3 has 14 residues. With 0 bases removed from V and 3 bases from J, the gap between germline ends came to 9 bases. Germline lookup yields CDR1 SGHAT and CDR2 FQNNGV. The CDR3 region has the DNA TGTGCCAGCAGCTTAGATACCGGTTACTACGAGCAGTACGTC. It specifies CASSLDTGYYEQYV.

About this clonotype itself: Compared with germline, one end of the junction differs, possibly owing to a read error. The rearrangement links TRBV24-1 to TRBJ2-3; D is unresolved. The CDR3 totals 12 residues. Per germline, CDR1 KGHDR and CDR2 SFDVKD. The CDR3 DNA is TGTACCACCAGTGAACTCACAGATACGCAGTATTTT. The encoded protein is CTTSELTDTQYF.

This chain connects TRBV5-1 to TRBJ2-7, with 10 positions matching TRBD1. J gave up 2 bases and V 3 bases, and 8 bases lay outside the gene matches. Germline values: CDR1 SGHRS, CDR2 YFSETQ. The length of the CDR3 is 16 residues. In DNA, the CDR3 is TGCGCCAGCAGCTATCCCCCGGGACAGGGGACCTACGAGCAGTACTTC. Its protein is CASSYPPGQGTYEQYF.

This clonotype was seen many times. The chain uses TRBV3-1 and TRBJ1-2; D not certain. CDR1 is LGHDT, CDR2 YNNKEL, per germline (reference sequence). Trimming took 4 bases from V and 2 from J, leaving 8 bases between them. The CDR3 is made up of 13 amino acids. CDR3 loop: CASSRRVNYGYTF. The CDR3 nucleotides are TGTGCCAGCAGCCGGAGGGTAAACTATGGCTACACCTTC.

The V and J genes are TRBV20-1 and TRBJ2-3, with D unclear. Trimming removed 3 bases at V and 4 bases at J, with 20 bases between. The germline gives CDR1 DFQATT, CDR2 SNEGSKA (reference sequence). The CDR3 runs to 16 residues. CDR3 residues: CSASIHESSGPDTQYF. In DNA form, the CDR3 reads TGCAGTGCTAGTATCCACGAAAGTAGTGGCCCAGATACGCAGTATTTT.

The gene calls are TRBV29-1 and TRBJ2-1; the match to TRBD2 covers 8 bases. This CDR3 has 15 amino acids. Trimming cost V 2 bases and J 4 bases; bases outside gene matches: 7. Germline V gene sequence: CDR1 SQVTM, CDR2 ANQGSEA. CDR3: CSVENGGAGYNEQFF. CDR3 DNA: TGCAGCGTTGAAAACGGGGGGGCGGGGTACAATGAGCAGTTCTTC.

This chain uses TRBV3-1 with TRBJ2-1; D gene unclear. The CDR3 is made up of 16 amino acids. V dropped 3 bases and J dropped 0 bases, with 12 bases sitting between them. Looked up from germline, CDR1 is LGHDT and CDR2 is YNNKEL (reference sequence). The DNA of the CDR3 is TGTGCCAGCAGCCAGGGGTTCGCAAGCTCCTACAATGAGCAGTTCTTC. Its translation: CASSQGFASSYNEQFF.

The chain carries TRBV20-1 and TRBJ2-7; D possibly corresponds to TRBD2 (5 bases). Trimming took 3 bases from V and 4 from J, leaving 19 bases between them. This CDR3 has 15 amino acids. Looked up from germline, CDR1 is DFQATT and CDR2 is SNEGSKA (reference sequence). CDR3 residues: CSASPRPRSGYEQYF. CDR3 nucleotide sequence: TGCAGTGCTAGCCCTAGGCCCCGGAGCGGTTACGAGCAGTACTTC.

This clonotype was seen more than once but under ten times. In nucleotides, the CDR3 is TGTGCCAGCAGTACCGGGACTAGCGGGAACCAAGAGACCCAGTACTTC. Encoded protein: CASSTGTSGNQETQYF. The J gene is TRBJ2-5, the V gene TRBV28; 13 bases align to TRBD2. This CDR3 contains 16 residues. J was trimmed by 0 bases and V by 5 bases; bases with no gene match: 3. Germline V gene data show CDR1 as MDHEN and CDR2 as SYDVKM.

This clonotype was recorded at least ten times. The V and J genes are TRBV3-1 and TRBJ2-1, with D perhaps TRBD1 (6 bases). The CDR3 spans 14 residues. V was cut by 0 bases and J by 7 bases, with 10 bases left in between. The V gene's germline CDR1 is LGHDT and CDR2 YNNKEL (reference sequence). Written as DNA, the CDR3 is TGTGCCAGCAGCCAAGATTACAGGGCGAATGAGCAGTTCTTC. Protein product: CASSQDYRANEQFF.

In its sample, this clonotype was seen many times. The chain has TRBV4-1 and TRBJ1-1; 10 bases are a match to TRBD1. The CDR3 spans 15 residues. After removal of 2 bases from V and 6 bases from J, the junction contained 6 bases not matched to a gene. Germline V gene lookup returns CDR1 MGHRA and CDR2 YSYEKL. The CDR3 bases are TGCGCCAGCAGCCAACCCAGGGACAGGGGACCTGAAGCTTTCTTT. This gives the protein CASSQPRDRGPEAFF.

This clonotype was seen only a few times. The V gene is TRBV7-9, the J gene TRBJ2-1, with TRBD2 matching over 10 bases. The CDR3 runs to 16 residues. Germline V gene data show CDR1 as SEHNR and CDR2 as FQNEAQ (reference sequence). V dropped 1 base and J dropped 7; count of bases not matched to a gene: 7. CDR3: CASSLGSSGRANEQFF. The DNA of the CDR3 is TGTGCCAGCAGCTTAGGTTCAAGCGGGAGGGCGAATGAGCAGTTCTTC.

Details on this clonotype: One junction end disagrees with the germline gene, perhaps due to a read error. CDR3 coding DNA: TGTGCCAGCAGTTTAGGTCGGGGTGCATCGGTGCTCGAGCTGTTCTTC. Translated, it gives CASSLGRGASVLELFF. The V call is TRBV12-3 or TRBV12-4, the J call TRBJ2-1, with D tentatively TRBD2 (5 bases). The CDR3 totals 16 residues.

The chain recombines TRBV19 with TRBJ2-4; D gene unclear. The CDR3 is 15 residues long. The germline CDR1 and CDR2 sequences are LNHDA and SQIVND (reference sequence). V was trimmed by 2 bases and J by 0 bases, leaving 8 bases between them. The CDR3 region is CASSIQALAKNIQYF. The CDR3 DNA reads TGTGCCAGTAGTATACAGGCTCTAGCCAAAAACATTCAGTACTTC.

The V and J genes are TRBV28 and TRBJ2-3, with D possibly being TRBD1 or TRBD2 (5 bases each). V lost 3 bases to trimming and J lost 2 bases, with 12 bases between them. Germline CDR1 is MDHEN and CDR2 is SYDVKM. There are 15 residues in the CDR3. The CDR3 bases are TGTGCCAGCAGTTTGCCGGGACCTCCCACAGATACGCAGTATTTT. Translated, it gives CASSLPGPPTDTQYF.

V is TRBV9 and J is TRBJ1-5; D uncertain. Germline loops: CDR1 SGDLS, CDR2 YYNGEE. V was cut by 3 bases and J by 2 bases, with 12 bases left in between. This CDR3 has 15 residues. CDR3 coding DNA: TGTGCCAGCAGCGCCGACGGCAGCGGCAATCAGCCCCAGCATTTT. This gives the protein CASSADGSGNQPQHF.

The genes are TRBV28 and TRBJ1-6; 7 bases are shared with TRBD1. The CDR3 sequence is 15 residues long. The germline V gene encodes CDR1 MDHEN and CDR2 SYDVKM. J gave up 5 bases and V 6 bases, and 7 bases lay outside the gene matches. The CDR3 nucleotides read TGTGCCAGCAGCCCCGCGGGACAGAATAATTCACCCCTCCACTTT. It encodes CASSPAGQNNSPLHF.

The chain has TRBV20-1 and TRBJ2-5; 8 nucleotides line up with TRBD2. CDR3 length: 18 amino acids. After removal of 0 bases from V and 2 bases from J, the junction contained 14 bases not matched to a gene. CDR1 is DFQATT, CDR2 SNEGSKA, per germline (reference sequence). Here the CDR3 DNA reads TGCAGTGCTAGAGATCCCGCGCGGGAGGCCCCCTGGCAAGAGACCCAGTACTTC. It translates to CSARDPAREAPWQETQYF.